This T cell receptor beta chain was sequenced during a study of T cells in localized non-small cell lung cancer. Whole-study findings and limits: T cell clonality was highest in uninvolved adjacent lung, above tumor. An association was observed between higher blood T cell density and longer overall survival.

This CDR3 is built from 12 residues. The V gene's germline CDR1 is SQVTM and CDR2 ANQGSEA. The ends were cut back, 3 bases at V and 5 bases at J, with 9 bases in the middle. Details on this clone: Its specificity is not known.

The data were produced by immunoSEQ multiplex PCR, yet TCRdb's version contains in-frame clones alone and is incomplete. The sample lists about 14,000 clones, around 85% seen once, with approximately 3.9% in the top ten. This receptor was identified in a woman aged 40-69 years with stage I lung adenocarcinoma. This chain uses TRBV29-1 with TRBJ2-3, with unresolved D. The specimen comprised peripheral blood, sampled before any cancer treatment. The CDR3 sequence is CSVDRMGDTQYF. As DNA, the CDR3 is TGCAGCGTTGATAGGATGGGAGATACGCAGTATTTT.